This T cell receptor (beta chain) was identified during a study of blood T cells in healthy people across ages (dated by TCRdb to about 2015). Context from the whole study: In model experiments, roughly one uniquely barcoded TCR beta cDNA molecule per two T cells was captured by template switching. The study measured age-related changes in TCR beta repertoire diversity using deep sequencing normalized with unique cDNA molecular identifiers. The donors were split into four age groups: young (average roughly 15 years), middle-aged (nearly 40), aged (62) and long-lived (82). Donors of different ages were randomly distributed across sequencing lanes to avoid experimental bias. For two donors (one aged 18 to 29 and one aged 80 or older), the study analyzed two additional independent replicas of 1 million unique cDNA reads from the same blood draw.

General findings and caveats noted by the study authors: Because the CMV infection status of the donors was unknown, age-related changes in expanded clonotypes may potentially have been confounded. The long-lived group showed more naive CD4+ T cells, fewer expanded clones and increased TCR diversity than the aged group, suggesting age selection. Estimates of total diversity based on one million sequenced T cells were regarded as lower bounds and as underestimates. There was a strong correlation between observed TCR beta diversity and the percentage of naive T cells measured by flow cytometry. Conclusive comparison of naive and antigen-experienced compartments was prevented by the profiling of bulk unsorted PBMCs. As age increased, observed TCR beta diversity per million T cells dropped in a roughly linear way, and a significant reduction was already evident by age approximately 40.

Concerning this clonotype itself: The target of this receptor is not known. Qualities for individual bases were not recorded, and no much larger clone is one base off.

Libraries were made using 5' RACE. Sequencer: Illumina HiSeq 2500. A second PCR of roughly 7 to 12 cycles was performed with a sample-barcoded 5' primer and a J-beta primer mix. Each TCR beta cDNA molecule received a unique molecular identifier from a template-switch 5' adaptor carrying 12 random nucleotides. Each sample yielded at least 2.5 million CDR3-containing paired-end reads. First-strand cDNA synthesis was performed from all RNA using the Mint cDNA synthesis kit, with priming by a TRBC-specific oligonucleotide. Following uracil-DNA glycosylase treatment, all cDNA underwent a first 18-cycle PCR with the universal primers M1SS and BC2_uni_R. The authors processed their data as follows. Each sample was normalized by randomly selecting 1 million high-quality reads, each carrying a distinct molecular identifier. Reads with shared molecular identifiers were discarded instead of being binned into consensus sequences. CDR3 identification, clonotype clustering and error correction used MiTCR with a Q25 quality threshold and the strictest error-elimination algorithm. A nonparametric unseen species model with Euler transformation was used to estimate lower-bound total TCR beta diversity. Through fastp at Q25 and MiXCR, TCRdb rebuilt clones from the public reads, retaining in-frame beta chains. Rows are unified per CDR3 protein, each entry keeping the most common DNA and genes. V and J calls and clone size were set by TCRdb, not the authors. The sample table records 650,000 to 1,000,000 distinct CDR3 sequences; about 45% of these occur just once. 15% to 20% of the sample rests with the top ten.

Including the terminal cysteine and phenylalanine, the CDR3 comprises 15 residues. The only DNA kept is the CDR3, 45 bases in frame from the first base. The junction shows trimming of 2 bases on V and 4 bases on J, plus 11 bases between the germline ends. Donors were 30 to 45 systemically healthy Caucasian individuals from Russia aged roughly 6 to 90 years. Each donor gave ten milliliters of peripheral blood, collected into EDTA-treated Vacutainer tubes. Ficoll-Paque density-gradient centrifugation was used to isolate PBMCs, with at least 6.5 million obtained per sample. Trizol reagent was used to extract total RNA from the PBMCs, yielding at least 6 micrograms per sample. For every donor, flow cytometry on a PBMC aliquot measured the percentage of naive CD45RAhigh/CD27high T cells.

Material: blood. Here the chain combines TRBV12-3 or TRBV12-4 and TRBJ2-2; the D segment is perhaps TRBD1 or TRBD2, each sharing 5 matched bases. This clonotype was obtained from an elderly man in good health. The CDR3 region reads CASSLSGAGTGELFF. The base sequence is TGTGCCAGCAGTTTATCCGGGGCGGGCACCGGGGAGCTGTTTTTT.